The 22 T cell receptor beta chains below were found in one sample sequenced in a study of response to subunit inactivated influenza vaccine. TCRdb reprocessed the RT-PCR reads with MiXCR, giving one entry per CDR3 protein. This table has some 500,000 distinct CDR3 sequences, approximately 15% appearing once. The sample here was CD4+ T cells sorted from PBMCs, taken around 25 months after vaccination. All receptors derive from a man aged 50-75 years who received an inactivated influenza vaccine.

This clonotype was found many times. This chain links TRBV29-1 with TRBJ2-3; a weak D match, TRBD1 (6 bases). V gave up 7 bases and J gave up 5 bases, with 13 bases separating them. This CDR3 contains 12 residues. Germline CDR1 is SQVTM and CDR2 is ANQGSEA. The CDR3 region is CSGSLGGDTQYF. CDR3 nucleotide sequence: TGCAGCGGAAGCCTAGGGGGAGATACGCAGTATTTT.

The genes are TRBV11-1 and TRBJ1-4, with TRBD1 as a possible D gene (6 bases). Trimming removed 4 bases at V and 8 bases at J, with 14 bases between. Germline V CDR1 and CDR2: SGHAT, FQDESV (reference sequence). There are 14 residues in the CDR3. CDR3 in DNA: TGTGCCAGCAGCTCCAGGGGTCCGGGAGAAAAACTGTTTTTT. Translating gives CASSSRGPGEKLFF.

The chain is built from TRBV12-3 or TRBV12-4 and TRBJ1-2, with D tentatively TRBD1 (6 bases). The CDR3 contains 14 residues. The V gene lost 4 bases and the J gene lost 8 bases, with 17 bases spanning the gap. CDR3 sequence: CASSSSSGAGGYTF. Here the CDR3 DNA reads TGTGCCAGCAGTTCCTCTTCGGGGGCAGGCGGCTACACCTTC.

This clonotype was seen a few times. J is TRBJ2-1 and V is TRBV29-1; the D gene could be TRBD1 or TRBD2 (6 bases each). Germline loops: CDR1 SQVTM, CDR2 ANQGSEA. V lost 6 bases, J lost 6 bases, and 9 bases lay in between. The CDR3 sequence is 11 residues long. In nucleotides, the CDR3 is TGCAGCGTGAGGGGGGTCAATGAGCAGTTCTTC. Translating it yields CSVRGVNEQFF.

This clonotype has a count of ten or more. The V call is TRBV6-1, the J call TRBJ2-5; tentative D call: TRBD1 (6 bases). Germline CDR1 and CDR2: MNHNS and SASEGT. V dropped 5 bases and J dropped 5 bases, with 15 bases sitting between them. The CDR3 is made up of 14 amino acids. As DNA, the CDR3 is TGTGCCAGCAGTCTCCCAGGAAGGGGGGAGACCCAGTACTTC. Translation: CASSLPGRGETQYF.

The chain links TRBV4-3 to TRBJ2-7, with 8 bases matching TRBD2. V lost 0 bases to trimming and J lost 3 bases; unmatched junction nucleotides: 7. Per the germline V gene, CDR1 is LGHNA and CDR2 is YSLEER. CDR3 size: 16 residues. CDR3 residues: CASSQEPATSVYEQYF. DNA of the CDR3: TGCGCCAGCAGCCAAGAACCCGCGACTAGCGTCTACGAGCAGTACTTC.

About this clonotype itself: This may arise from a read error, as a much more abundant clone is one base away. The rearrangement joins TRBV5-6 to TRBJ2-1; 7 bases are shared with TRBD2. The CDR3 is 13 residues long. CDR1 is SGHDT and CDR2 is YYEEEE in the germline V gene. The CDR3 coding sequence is TGTACCAGCAGCCGGGGGGACTCACCAAAGCCGTTCTTC. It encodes CTSSRGDSPKPFF.

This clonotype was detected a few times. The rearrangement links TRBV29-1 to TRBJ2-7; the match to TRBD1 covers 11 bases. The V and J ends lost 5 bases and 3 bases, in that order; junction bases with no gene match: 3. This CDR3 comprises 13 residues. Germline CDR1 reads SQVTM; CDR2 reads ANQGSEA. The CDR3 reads CSVSGQGGYEQYF. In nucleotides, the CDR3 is TGCAGCGTTTCGGGACAGGGGGGCTACGAGCAGTACTTC.

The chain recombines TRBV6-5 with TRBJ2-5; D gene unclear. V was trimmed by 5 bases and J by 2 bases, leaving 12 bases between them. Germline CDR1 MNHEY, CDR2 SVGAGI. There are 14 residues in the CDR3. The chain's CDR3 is CASSLLPNQETQYF. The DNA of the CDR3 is TGTGCCAGCAGTCTACTCCCAAATCAAGAGACCCAGTACTTC.

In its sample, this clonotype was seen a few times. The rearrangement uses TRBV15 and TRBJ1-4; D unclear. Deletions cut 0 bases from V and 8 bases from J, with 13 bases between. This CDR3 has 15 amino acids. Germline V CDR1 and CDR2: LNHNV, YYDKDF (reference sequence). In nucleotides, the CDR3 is TGTGCCACCAGCAGAGAGACATCGGGGATCGAAAAACTGTTTTTT. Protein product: CATSRETSGIEKLFF.

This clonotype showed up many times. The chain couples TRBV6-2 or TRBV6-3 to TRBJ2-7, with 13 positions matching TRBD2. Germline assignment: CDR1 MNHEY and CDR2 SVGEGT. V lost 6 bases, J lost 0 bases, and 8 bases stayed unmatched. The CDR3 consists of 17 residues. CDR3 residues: CASSRLRTSGSSYEQYF. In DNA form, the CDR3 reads TGTGCCAGCAGCAGACTTCGGACTAGCGGGAGCTCCTACGAGCAGTACTTC.

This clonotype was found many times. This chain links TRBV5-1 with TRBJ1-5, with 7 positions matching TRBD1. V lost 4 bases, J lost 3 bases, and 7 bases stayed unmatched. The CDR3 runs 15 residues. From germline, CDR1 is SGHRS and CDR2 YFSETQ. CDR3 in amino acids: CASSITGTVNQPQHF. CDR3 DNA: TGCGCCAGCAGCATTACCGGGACAGTCAATCAGCCCCAGCATTTT.

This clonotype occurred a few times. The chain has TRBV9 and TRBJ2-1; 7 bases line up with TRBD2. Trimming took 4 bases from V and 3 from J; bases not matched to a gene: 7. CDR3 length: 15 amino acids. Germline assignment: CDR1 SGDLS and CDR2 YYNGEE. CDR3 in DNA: TGTGCCAGCAGCCAACTAAGCGGGAACTACAATGAGCAGTTCTTC. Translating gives CASSQLSGNYNEQFF.

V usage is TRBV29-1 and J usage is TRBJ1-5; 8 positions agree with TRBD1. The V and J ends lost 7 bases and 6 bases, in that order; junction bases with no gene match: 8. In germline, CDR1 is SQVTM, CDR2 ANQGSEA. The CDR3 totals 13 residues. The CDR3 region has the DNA TGCAGCGCTAGGACAGGGCCGTCTCAGCCCCAGCATTTT. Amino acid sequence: CSARTGPSQPQHF.

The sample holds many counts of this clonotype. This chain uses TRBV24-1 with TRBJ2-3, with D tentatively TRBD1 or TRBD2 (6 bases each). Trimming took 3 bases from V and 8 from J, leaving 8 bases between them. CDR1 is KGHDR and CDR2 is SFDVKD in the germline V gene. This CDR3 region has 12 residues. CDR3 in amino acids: CATSDGGGTQYF. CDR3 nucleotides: TGTGCCACCAGTGATGGAGGGGGTACGCAGTATTTT.

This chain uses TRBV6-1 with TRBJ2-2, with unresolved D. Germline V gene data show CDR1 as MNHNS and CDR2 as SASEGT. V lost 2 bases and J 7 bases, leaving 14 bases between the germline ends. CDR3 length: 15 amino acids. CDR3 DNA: TGTGCCAGCAGTGAAAGGCAGCGAGTAGGCGGGGAGCTGTTTTTT. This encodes CASSERQRVGGELFF.

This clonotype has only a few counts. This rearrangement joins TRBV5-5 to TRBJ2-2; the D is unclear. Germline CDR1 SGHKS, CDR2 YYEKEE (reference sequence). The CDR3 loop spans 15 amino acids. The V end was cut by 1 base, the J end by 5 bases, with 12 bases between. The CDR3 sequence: CASSLLAGATGELFF. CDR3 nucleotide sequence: TGTGCCAGCAGCTTGTTGGCAGGAGCTACCGGGGAGCTGTTTTTT.

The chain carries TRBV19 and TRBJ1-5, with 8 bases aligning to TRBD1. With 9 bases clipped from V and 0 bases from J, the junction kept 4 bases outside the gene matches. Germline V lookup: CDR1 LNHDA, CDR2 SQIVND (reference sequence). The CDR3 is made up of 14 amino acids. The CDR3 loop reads CASRTGFSNQPQHF. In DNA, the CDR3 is TGTGCCAGCCGGACAGGGTTTAGCAATCAGCCCCAGCATTTT.

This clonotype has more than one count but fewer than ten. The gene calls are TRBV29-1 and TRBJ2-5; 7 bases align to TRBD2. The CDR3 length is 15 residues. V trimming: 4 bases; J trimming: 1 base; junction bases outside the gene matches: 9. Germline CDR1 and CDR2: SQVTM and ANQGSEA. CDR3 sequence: CSVVRVRGVQETQYF. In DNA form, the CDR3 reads TGCAGCGTTGTGCGGGTACGGGGGGTCCAAGAGACCCAGTACTTC.

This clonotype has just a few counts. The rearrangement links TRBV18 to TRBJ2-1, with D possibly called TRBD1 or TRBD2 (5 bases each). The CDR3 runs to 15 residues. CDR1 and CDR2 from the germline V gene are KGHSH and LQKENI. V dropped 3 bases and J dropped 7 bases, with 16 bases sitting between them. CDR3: CASSPGTDGGNEQFF. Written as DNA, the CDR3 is TGTGCCAGCTCACCGGGGACGGACGGCGGGAATGAGCAGTTCTTC.

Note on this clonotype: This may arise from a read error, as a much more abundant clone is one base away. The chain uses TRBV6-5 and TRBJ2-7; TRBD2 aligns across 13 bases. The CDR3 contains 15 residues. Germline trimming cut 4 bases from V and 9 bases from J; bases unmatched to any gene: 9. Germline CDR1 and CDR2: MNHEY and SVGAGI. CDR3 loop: CASSLTSGRASGQYF. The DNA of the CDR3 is TGTGCCAGCAGTTTAACTAGCGGGAGGGCCTCCGGGCAGTACTTC.

The CDR3 nucleotides are TGTGCCAGCAGTCCGAGAGTCAGCATGAACACTGAAGCTTTCTTT. Its translation is CASSPRVSMNTEAFF. The chain carries TRBV27 and TRBJ1-1; no firm D call. Germline V lookup: CDR1 MNHEY, CDR2 SMNVEV (reference sequence). V dropped 5 bases and J dropped 0 bases, with 13 bases sitting between them. The CDR3 totals 15 residues.